Below are 7 T cell receptor beta chains sequenced from a single sample in a study of T cell responses to AZD1222 COVID-19 vaccine. Measured with immunoSEQ multiplex PCR; TCRdb has only the in-frame clones, and not every one. The sample yields 130,000 to 150,000 clones, around 84% seen once. The input for sequencing was peripheral blood, taken 28 days after the second AZD1222 dose. These receptors were taken from an adult who received the AZD1222 COVID-19 vaccine.

The rearrangement uses TRBV21-1 and TRBJ1-1. TRBV21-1 constitutes a pseudogene. The CDR3 is made up of 14 amino acids. The CDR3 is CASSKFSGDTEAFF. Here the CDR3 DNA reads TGTGCCAGCAGCAAATTTTCGGGGGACACTGAAGCTTTCTTT.

This rearrangement joins TRBV15 to TRBJ2-3, with 9 bases that match TRBD2. J lost 6 bases, V lost 1 base, and 8 bases had no gene match. CDR1 and CDR2 from the germline V gene are LNHNV and YYDKDF (reference sequence). The CDR3 has 16 amino acids. The CDR3, as DNA: TGTGCCACCAGCAGAGGGAGCGGGGGGTTCGAGGATACGCAGTATTTT. It yields the protein CATSRGSGGFEDTQYF.

This clone was counted a few times. The rearrangement uses TRBV7-6 and TRBJ2-1, with 9 bases fitting TRBD1. CDR3 length: 15 amino acids. J lost 7 bases, V lost 6 bases, and 10 bases had no gene match. Germline CDR1 is SGHVS and CDR2 is FNYEAQ. The CDR3 region is CASSSLRDRDNEQFF. For the CDR3, the DNA is TGTGCCAGCAGTTCGTTACGGGACAGGGATAATGAGCAGTTCTTC.

V gene TRBV28 combines with J gene TRBJ2-7; 8 bases are shared with TRBD1. V lost 8 bases, J lost 2 bases, and 5 bases stayed unmatched. This CDR3 has 13 residues. Germline V gene sequence: CDR1 MDHEN, CDR2 SYDVKM. The CDR3 coding sequence is TGTGCCAGCGACAGGGGAATAGCCTACGAGCAGTACTTC. Translated: CASDRGIAYEQYF.

The chain recombines TRBV6-5 with TRBJ2-7, with 8 bases fitting TRBD1. Germline V CDR1 and CDR2: MNHEY, SVGAGI. This CDR3 has 14 residues. Trimming removed 6 bases from V and 3 bases from J; junction bases left unmatched: 7. The CDR3 loop reads CASRPRGPDYEQYF. CDR3 nucleotides: TGTGCCAGCAGACCCAGGGGGCCTGACTACGAGCAGTACTTC.

A note on this clone: Other nucleotide sequences in the sample specify the same CDR3. The J gene is TRBJ2-7, the V gene TRBV12-3 or TRBV12-4; no reliable D call. V dropped 3 bases and J dropped 0 bases, with 0 bases sitting between them. The CDR3 spans 11 residues. CDR3 sequence (DNA): TGTGCCAGCAGTTTCTCCTACGAGCAGTACTTC. Translating gives CASSFSYEQYF.

V usage is TRBV27 and J usage is TRBJ2-1; 11 positions match TRBD2. Losses at the gene ends were 2 bases for V and 3 bases for J; bases not matched to a gene: 0. Germline CDR1 and CDR2: MNHEY and SMNVEV (reference sequence). The CDR3 length is 15 residues. CDR3 bases: TGTGCCAGCAGTTTAACTAGCGGGAGCTACAATGAGCAGTTCTTC. It translates to CASSLTSGSYNEQFF.